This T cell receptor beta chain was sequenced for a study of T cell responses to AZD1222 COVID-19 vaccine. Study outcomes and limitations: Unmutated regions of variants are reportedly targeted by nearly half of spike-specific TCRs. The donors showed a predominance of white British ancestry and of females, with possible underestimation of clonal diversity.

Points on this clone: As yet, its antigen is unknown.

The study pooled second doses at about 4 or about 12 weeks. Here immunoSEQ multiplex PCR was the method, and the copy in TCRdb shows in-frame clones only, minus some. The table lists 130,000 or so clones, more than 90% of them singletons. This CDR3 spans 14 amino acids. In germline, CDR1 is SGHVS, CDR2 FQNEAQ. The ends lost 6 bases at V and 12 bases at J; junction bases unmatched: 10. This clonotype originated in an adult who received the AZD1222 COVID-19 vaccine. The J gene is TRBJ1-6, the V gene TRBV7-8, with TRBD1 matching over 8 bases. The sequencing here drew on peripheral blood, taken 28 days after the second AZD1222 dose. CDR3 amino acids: CASSRDRPLGPLHF. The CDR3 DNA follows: TGTGCCAGCAGTCGGGACAGGCCTCTTGGACCCCTCCACTTT.